This TCR beta chain was recovered during a study of T-cell memory formation after mild COVID-19 (dated by TCRdb to about 2021). Concerning the study at large: Most TCR sequence clusters were specific to one of the two donors. The cohort was made up of two young adult volunteers, one female and one male, who were previously healthy. In a couple of donors, T-cell clones that expanded and contracted after mild COVID-19 were followed by sequencing TCRalpha and TCRbeta repertoires longitudinally.

Ficoll-Paque density gradient centrifugation was used to isolate PBMCs. This clonotype was seen more than once but under ten times. Its antigen is unknown. The record has no base qualities; no much larger clone is one base away. The sequencing machine was an Illumina NovaSeq 6000. Using 5'RACE with constant-segment primers, TCRalpha and TCRbeta cDNA libraries were constructed, with sample barcodes and unique molecular identifiers added in the process. Trizol reagent was used to extract RNA from every sample. Library amplification was performed in two PCR steps, and a second sample barcode and Illumina TruSeq adapters were introduced in the second step. Sequencing of libraries was performed on an Illumina NovaSeq with 2 x 150 bp paired-end reads. Processing in the source paper ran as follows. The reads were demultiplexed and collapsed into UMI-guided consensus sequences using migec v1.2.7. Using mixcr v2.1.11, UMI consensuses were aligned to TRA and TRB V and J templates and then assembled into clonotypes. Expanded or contracted clonotypes were those called significant by both edgeR and NoisET, with noise models trained on biological replicates. For edgeR calls, a false discovery rate-adjusted p below 0.01 and a log2 fold-change threshold of 1 were applied. As an exploratory analysis of dynamics, max-normalized trajectories of the 1000 most abundant clonotypes were examined by PCA with hierarchical clustering. Each responding clone was given a CD4 or CD8 phenotype based on the CD4+ and CD8+ repertoires, which had been sequenced separately. In-frame beta chains were kept once TCRdb had trimmed the public reads at Q25 with fastp and called clones with MiXCR. Each entry is one CDR3 protein sequence, shown with its most common DNA and genes. The authors' filters were not applied to this entry. This sample is represented by some 130,000 distinct CDR3 sequences; approximately 6.3% of them were singletons. The ten most abundant clones make up 2% to 2.5% of the sample.

The full study reports these points: Some responding clones were detected in pre-infection memory, suggesting pre-existing cross-reactive memory T cells joined the SARS-CoV-2 response. Contracting CD4+ clones were found mainly in CM and EM memory subsets, while CD8+ clones were enriched in EMRA. SARS-CoV-2 specificity of the second-wave clones peaking on day 37 was not confirmed. Clones contracting from day 15 to 85 had balanced CD4/CD8 phenotypes, while a second wave expanding from day 15 to 37 was biased towards CD4+. Only a couple of mild cases were covered by the study, and larger cohorts that include severe cases with pre-infection samples were considered necessary.

Unmatched junction bases come to 4, with V trimmed by 4 bases and J by 2 bases. CDR1 and CDR2, per the germline V gene, are MNHEY and SVGAGI. From cysteine to phenylalanine, the CDR3 is 15 amino acids long. Just the 45-base CDR3 DNA is kept, in frame starting at base 1. Material for sequencing was PBMCs or a T cell subset sorted from them (not recorded which). The receptor chain draws on TRBV6-5 and TRBJ2-1, with 8 bases in between that match TRBD1. This TCR came from an adult woman who had mild COVID-19 (a few samples of this study predate the infection). The sample titles of this study are shuffled in the database, so cell type and time point are left out; the donor was told from shared clones. For the CDR3, the sequence is CASSFQGAAYNEQFF. The nucleotide sequence reads TGTGCCAGCAGTTTCCAGGGGGCTGCCTACAATGAGCAGTTCTTC.